The 23 T cell receptor beta chains below were found in one sample sequenced in a study of cytomegalovirus exposure and HLA in healthy donors. Primers: 60 Vbeta forward and 13 Jbeta reverse. TCRdb's copy holds only in-frame clones and misses some; the assay was immunoSEQ multiplex PCR. This sample yields around 150,000 clones, of which about four fifths are seen a single time; about 7.9% belongs to the top ten. Sequenced: PBMCs. The receptors stem from a male donor in good health and CMV-seropositive.

This clone was picked up a small number of times. The genes are TRBV4-1 and TRBJ2-7; unclear D gene. With 1 base removed from V and 2 bases from J, the gap between germline ends came to 6 bases. The CDR3 spans 13 residues. The germline V gene encodes CDR1 MGHRA and CDR2 YSYEKL. The chain's CDR3 is CASSQAQAYEQYF. The CDR3, as DNA: TGCGCCAGCAGCCAAGCACAAGCCTACGAGCAGTACTTC.

The genes are TRBV11-2 and TRBJ1-2; no firm D call. The V and J ends lost 0 bases and 5 bases respectively, with 10 bases between them. Germline values: CDR1 SGHAT, CDR2 FQNNGV. CDR3 length: 14 residues. The CDR3 loop is CASSLEPGSYGYTF. CDR3 DNA sequence: TGTGCCAGCAGCTTAGAGCCGGGAAGTTATGGCTACACCTTC.

The chain combines TRBV30 with TRBJ2-5; D is perhaps TRBD2 (6 bases). V was cut by 3 bases and J by 5 bases, with 16 bases left in between. Germline V gene sequence: CDR1 GTSNPN, CDR2 SVGIG (reference sequence). This CDR3 has 14 residues. For the CDR3, the DNA is TGTGCCTGGAGCCCAAATGCGGGACGGGAGACCCAGTACTTC. It encodes CAWSPNAGRETQYF.

The rearrangement uses TRBV4-1 and TRBJ2-1; D might be TRBD2 (6 bases). V was pared by 1 base and J by 0 bases, with 10 bases between. CDR3 length equals 16 residues. Germline lookup yields CDR1 MGHRA and CDR2 YSYEKL. The CDR3 DNA reads TGCGCCAGCAGCCAAGTGGCGGGGAGCTCCTACAATGAGCAGTTCTTC. Translated, it gives CASSQVAGSSYNEQFF.

This clone was seen many times. The V and J genes are TRBV4-1 and TRBJ1-6, with 9 bases matching TRBD1. CDR1 is MGHRA and CDR2 is YSYEKL in the germline V gene. CDR3 size: 15 residues. V dropped 2 bases and J dropped 7; count of bases not matched to a gene: 3. CDR3 sequence: CASSQPGQGNSPLHF. DNA for the CDR3: TGCGCCAGCAGCCAACCGGGACAGGGAAATTCACCCCTCCACTTT.

The gene calls are TRBV6-5 and TRBJ2-1; 11 nucleotides match TRBD2. This CDR3 is 15 amino acids long. The trim removed 6 bases at V and 3 bases at J, leaving 4 bases unmatched. Looked up from germline, CDR1 is MNHEY and CDR2 is SVGAGI. The CDR3 coding sequence is TGTGCCAGCAGAGTACTAGCGGGGGACTACAATGAGCAGTTCTTC. It codes for CASRVLAGDYNEQFF.

The rearrangement links TRBV15 to TRBJ1-1, with 7 bases identical to TRBD1. The CDR3 consists of 15 residues. V shed 6 bases and J 5 bases; nucleotides not matched to a gene: 12. From germline, CDR1 is LNHNV and CDR2 YYDKDF (reference sequence). This chain's CDR3 is CATSPGGRMSTEAFF. As DNA, the CDR3 is TGTGCCACCAGTCCAGGGGGAAGAATGTCGACTGAAGCTTTCTTT.

The genes are TRBV7-9 and TRBJ1-2; D not resolved. Trimming pared 4 bases from V and 4 bases from J, leaving 10 bases between. Per germline, CDR1 SEHNR and CDR2 FQNEAQ (reference sequence). This CDR3 has 13 amino acids. As DNA, the CDR3 is TGTGCCAGCAGCTCCACAGAATTCTATGGCTACACCTTC. This sequence encodes CASSSTEFYGYTF. The full variable domain, its missing parts supplied by reference TRBV7-9 and TRBJ1-2, is DTGVSQNPRHKITKRGQNVTFRCDPISEHNRLYWYRQTLGQGPEFLTYFQNEAQLEKSRLLSDRFSAERPKGSFSTLEIQRTEQGDSAMYLCASSSTEFYGYTFGSGTRLTVV.

This chain connects TRBV6-1 to TRBJ2-7, with TRBD2 matching 9 bases. V lost 3 bases, J lost 2 bases, and 5 bases stayed unmatched. Germline CDR1 is MNHNS and CDR2 is SASEGT. This CDR3 spans 15 amino acids. CDR3 protein: CASSEETSGTYEQYF. The DNA for the CDR3 is TGTGCCAGCAGTGAGGAGACTAGCGGAACCTACGAGCAGTACTTC.

The V and J genes are TRBV27 and TRBJ2-1; possible D gene TRBD2, 7 bases. Germline values: CDR1 MNHEY, CDR2 SMNVEV (reference sequence). Between the trimmed V and J ends, which lost 3 bases and 3 bases, there was a span of 9 bases. The CDR3 loop spans 14 amino acids. CDR3 bases: TGTGCCAGCAGTTTTAGGGGGGGCTACAATGAGCAGTTCTTC. This codes for CASSFRGGYNEQFF.

The gene calls are TRBV5-4 and TRBJ2-5; 10 nucleotides line up with TRBD2. The V gene's germline CDR1 is SGHNT and CDR2 YYREEE (reference sequence). There are 15 residues in the CDR3. The V segment lost 4 bases and the J segment 1 base; nucleotides outside the gene matches: 4. The CDR3 nucleotides are TGTGCCAGCAGCCGGACTAGCGGAAGCCAAGAGACCCAGTACTTC. Its protein is CASSRTSGSQETQYF.

The V call is TRBV19, the J call TRBJ1-6; 7 nucleotides line up with TRBD1. V lost 5 bases, J lost 7 bases, and 5 bases stayed unmatched. The CDR3 has 14 residues. From germline, CDR1 is LNHDA and CDR2 SQIVND (reference sequence). The CDR3 nucleotides read TGTGCCAGTAGTGATGACAGGGCCAATTCACCCCTCCACTTT. Its translation: CASSDDRANSPLHF.

This chain uses TRBV27 with TRBJ2-7, with 10 bases identical to TRBD1. The CDR3 is made up of 14 amino acids. With 2 bases clipped from V and 6 bases from J, the junction kept 4 bases outside the gene matches. Germline CDR1 MNHEY, CDR2 SMNVEV (reference sequence). The CDR3: CASSLPGQGGEQYF. The CDR3 DNA sequence: TGTGCCAGCAGTTTACCAGGACAGGGGGGCGAGCAGTACTTC.

This chain connects TRBV9 to TRBJ1-2, with a tentative D call TRBD1 (6 bases). Germline V gene lookup returns CDR1 SGDLS and CDR2 YYNGEE. The CDR3 has 15 amino acids. V lost 3 bases to trimming and J lost 3 bases, with 15 bases between them. Here the CDR3 reads CASSGYTRQDYGYTF. The CDR3, as DNA: TGTGCCAGCAGCGGATACACCCGACAGGACTATGGCTACACCTTC.

The chain has TRBV30 and TRBJ1-5; no firm D call. Per germline, CDR1 GTSNPN and CDR2 SVGIG (reference sequence). The CDR3 sequence is 15 residues long. V lost 0 bases to trimming and J lost 1 base, with 10 bases between them. The DNA for the CDR3 is TGTGCCTGGAGTGTGGGCGGGGTAAGCAATCAGCCCCAGCATTTT. Protein: CAWSVGGVSNQPQHF. Filled out from reference TRBV30 and TRBJ1-5, the complete variable domain reads SQTIHQWPATLVQPVGSPLSLECTVEGTSNPNLYWYRQAAGRGLQLLFYSVGIGQISSEVPQNLSASRPQDRQFILSSKKLLLSDSGFYLCAWSVGGVSNQPQHFGDGTRLSIL.

This chain connects TRBV7-6 to TRBJ1-1; TRBD1 might be the D (5 bases). The CDR3 contains 16 residues. The V end was cut by 5 bases, the J end by 5 bases, with 21 bases between. Germline V gives CDR1 SGHVS, CDR2 FNYEAQ. CDR3 in DNA: TGTGCCAGCAGCCTTAGGGTGGGGGGATCGAGGACTGAAGCTTTCTTT. Its protein product is CASSLRVGGSRTEAFF.

The chain couples TRBV7-9 to TRBJ1-2; D is perhaps TRBD1 (6 bases). The CDR3 has 19 amino acids. The V and J ends lost 4 bases and 5 bases respectively, with 29 bases between them. Per germline, CDR1 SEHNR and CDR2 FQNEAQ (reference sequence). The CDR3 protein is CASSSWTDLSPPVGYGYTF. The CDR3 region has the DNA TGTGCCAGCAGCTCTTGGACAGATTTATCCCCTCCGGTTGGGTATGGCTACACCTTC.

This chain joins TRBV19 and TRBJ2-7, with D perhaps matching TRBD2 (6 bases). Per the germline V gene, CDR1 is LNHDA and CDR2 is SQIVND (reference sequence). With 5 bases removed from V and 4 bases from J, the gap between germline ends came to 15 bases. The CDR3 totals 14 residues. The CDR3: CASSVGTPPYEQYF. The CDR3 DNA reads as TGTGCCAGTAGTGTCGGGACTCCCCCATACGAGCAGTACTTC.

This chain connects TRBV7-9 to TRBJ2-3; possible D gene TRBD2, 6 bases. The V and J ends lost 6 bases and 6 bases respectively, with 10 bases between them. This CDR3 contains 12 residues. The V gene's germline CDR1 is SEHNR and CDR2 FQNEAQ (reference sequence). CDR3 sequence (DNA): TGTGCCAGCAGGGGGGGACCCGATACGCAGTATTTT. It codes for CASRGGPDTQYF.

The chain is built from TRBV19 and TRBJ2-1; 8 positions agree with TRBD1. The CDR3 sequence is 13 residues long. Germline V gene data show CDR1 as LNHDA and CDR2 as SQIVND (reference sequence). The CDR3 sequence: CGTGTGDHNEQFF. CDR3 DNA sequence: TGTGGCACCGGGACAGGCGATCACAATGAGCAGTTCTTC.

This chain joins TRBV29-1 and TRBJ2-5; the D gene is possibly TRBD2 (5 bases). The closer fit of TRBJ2-7 to the DNA end suggests the J call may be wrong. The CDR3 totals 12 residues. Germline V gene sequence: CDR1 SQVTM, CDR2 ANQGSEA. CDR3 nucleotides: TGCAGCGTTTATGGACTCTCCTACGAGCAGTACTTC. This gives the protein CSVYGLSYEQYF.

The chain couples TRBV5-1 to TRBJ2-2, with a weak D call TRBD1 (5 bases). The V gene lost 0 bases and the J gene lost 5 bases, with 17 bases spanning the gap. Germline-derived CDR1 and CDR2 are SGHRS and YFSETQ. CDR3 length: 17 amino acids. The CDR3 DNA follows: TGCGCCAGCAGCTTGGGTTGGCAGGGTATCGGAACCGGGGAGCTGTTTTTT. It codes for CASSLGWQGIGTGELFF.

With regard to this clone: Its ends do not fully match the called genes, so a read error is possible. The chain joins TRBV7-9 to TRBJ1-1; D is undetermined. CDR3 length: 12 residues. CDR1 is SEHNR, CDR2 FQNEAQ, per germline (reference sequence). DNA for the CDR3: TGTTCCAGCAGCCTACCACACACTGAAGCTTTCTTT. Its translation: CSSSLPHTEAFF.